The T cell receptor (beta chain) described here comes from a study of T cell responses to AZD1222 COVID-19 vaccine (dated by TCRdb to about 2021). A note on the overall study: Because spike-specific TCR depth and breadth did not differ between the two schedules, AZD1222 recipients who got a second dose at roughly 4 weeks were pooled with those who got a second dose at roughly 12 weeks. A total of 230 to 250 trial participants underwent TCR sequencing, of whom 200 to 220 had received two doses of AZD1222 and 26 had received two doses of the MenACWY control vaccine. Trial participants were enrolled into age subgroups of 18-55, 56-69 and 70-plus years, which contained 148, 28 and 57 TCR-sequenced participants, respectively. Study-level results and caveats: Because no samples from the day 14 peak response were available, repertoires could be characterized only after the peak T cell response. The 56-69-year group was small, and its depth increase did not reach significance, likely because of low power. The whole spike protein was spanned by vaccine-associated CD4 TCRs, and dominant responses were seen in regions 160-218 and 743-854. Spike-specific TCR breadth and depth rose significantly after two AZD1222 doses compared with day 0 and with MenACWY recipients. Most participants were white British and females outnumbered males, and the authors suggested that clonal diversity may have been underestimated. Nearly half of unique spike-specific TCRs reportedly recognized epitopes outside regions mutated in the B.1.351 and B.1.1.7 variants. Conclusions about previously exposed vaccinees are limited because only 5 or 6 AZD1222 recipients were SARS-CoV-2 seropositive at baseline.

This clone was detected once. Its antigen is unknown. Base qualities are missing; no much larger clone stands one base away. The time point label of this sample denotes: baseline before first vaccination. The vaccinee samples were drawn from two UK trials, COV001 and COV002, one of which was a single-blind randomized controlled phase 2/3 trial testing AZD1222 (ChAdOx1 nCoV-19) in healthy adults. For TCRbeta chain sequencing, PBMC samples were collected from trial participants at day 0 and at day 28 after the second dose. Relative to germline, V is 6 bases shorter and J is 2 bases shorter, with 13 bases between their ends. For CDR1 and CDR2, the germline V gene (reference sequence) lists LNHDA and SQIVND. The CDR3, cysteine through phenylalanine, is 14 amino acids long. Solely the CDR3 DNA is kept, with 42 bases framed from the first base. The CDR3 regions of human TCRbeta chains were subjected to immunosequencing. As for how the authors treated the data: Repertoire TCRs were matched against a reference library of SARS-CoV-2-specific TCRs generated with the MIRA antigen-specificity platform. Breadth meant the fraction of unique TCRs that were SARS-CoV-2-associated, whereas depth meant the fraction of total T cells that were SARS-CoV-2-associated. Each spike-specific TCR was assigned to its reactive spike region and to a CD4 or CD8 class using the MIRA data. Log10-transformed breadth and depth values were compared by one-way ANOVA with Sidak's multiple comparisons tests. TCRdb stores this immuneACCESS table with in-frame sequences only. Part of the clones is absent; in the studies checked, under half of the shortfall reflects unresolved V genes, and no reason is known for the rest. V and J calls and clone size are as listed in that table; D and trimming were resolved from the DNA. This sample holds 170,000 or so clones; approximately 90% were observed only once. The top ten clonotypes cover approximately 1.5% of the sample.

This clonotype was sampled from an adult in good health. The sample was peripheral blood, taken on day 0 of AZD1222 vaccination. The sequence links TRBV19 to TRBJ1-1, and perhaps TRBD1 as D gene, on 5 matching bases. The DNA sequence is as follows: TGTGCCAGTAGCCTAGCGGGACTTAACACTGAAGCTTTCTTT. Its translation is CASSLAGLNTEAFF.